One sample yielded the 4 T cell receptor beta chains listed below, sequenced in a study of monozygotic twins with inflammatory bowel disease (dated by TCRdb to the late 2010s). Libraries were built with 5' RACE. The data were produced on an Illumina HiSeq 2500. The reads were reprocessed in TCRdb, with one entry per CDR3 protein sequence and no accompanying DNA. The sample table includes about 450,000 distinct CDR3 sequences. The top ten hold 2% to 3% of the sample. The specimen sequenced was blood. These receptors were taken from a human donor with ulcerative colitis or Crohn's disease, or a healthy co-twin of an affected twin (not recorded which).

V usage is TRBV28 and J usage is TRBJ1-5; TCRdb proposes TRBD1, but this gene call is untestable without DNA. The CDR3 is made up of 14 amino acids. The germline V gene has CDR1 MDHEN and CDR2 SYDVKM. CDR3 amino acids: CASRTTGSNQPQHF.

This chain uses TRBV20-1 with TRBJ2-5; TCRdb's D gene call, TRBD1, goes unchecked for lack of DNA. There are 12 residues in the CDR3. Per germline, CDR1 DFQATT and CDR2 SNEGSKA (reference sequence). The CDR3 here is CSVRRGQETQYF.

The chain carries TRBV20-1 and TRBJ1-5; TCRdb outputs TRBD1, but without DNA this stays unchecked. Germline loops: CDR1 DFQATT, CDR2 SNEGSKA (reference sequence). The CDR3 extends over 13 amino acids. CDR3 sequence: CSASDRYNQPQHF.

V is TRBV20-1 and J is TRBJ2-1; checking the TCRdb D call of TRBD1 is not possible without DNA. The length of the CDR3 is 14 residues. Germline CDR1 is DFQATT and CDR2 is SNEGSKA (reference sequence). The CDR3 spells CSARGVSSYNEQFF.